This T cell receptor (beta chain) appears in the sequencing data of a study of shared clonotypes between healthy human individuals. TCRdb keeps only in-frame clones here, not all; method: immunoSEQ multiplex PCR. Found here are about 2.1 million clones, about 92% of them singletons; the top ten hold around 1.7%. Germline V gene sequence: CDR1 MNHEY, CDR2 SVGAGI. V was clipped by 6 bases and J by 9 bases, with 9 bases between them. The CDR3 has 11 residues. Broader study findings: Across a handful of donors, naive CD4 shared 4.5% to 6%, naive CD8 around 4%, memory CD4 2% to 2.5%, memory CD8 around 0.36%.

Naive CD8 populations comprised CD45RO-negative cells positively selected for CCR7, excluding terminally differentiated effector memory CD45RA+ cells. A few counts support this clone. Its antigen is still unknown. This specimen includes other DNA sequences encoding the same CDR3. The sequencing sample was made of naive CD8+ T cells from PBMCs. The V gene is TRBV6-5, the J gene TRBJ1-5; D may be TRBD1 (5 bases). The sequence was collected from a man younger than 30 in good health. Some clones in this sample may be carry-over from other donors' samples. This chain's CDR3 is CASSSGGPQHF. The CDR3 DNA sequence: TGTGCCAGCAGCTCCGGGGGGCCCCAGCATTTT.